One sample yielded the 30 T cell receptor beta chains listed below, sequenced in a study of T-cell reconstitution after alpha-beta-depleted transplantation in children. Using unique molecular identifiers, the investigators prepared the TCRbeta library. TCRdb independently ran MiXCR on the PCR reads; one entry per CDR3 protein. This sample has hundreds of thousands of distinct CDR3 sequences, with approximately 17% found just once. Sequenced material: PBMCs, mostly from graft donor cells, taken 360 days after TCRalphabeta/CD19-depleted stem cell transplant. The receptors were sampled from a male patient between 2 and 9 years old who had a stem cell transplant for acute lymphoblastic leukemia, so the T cells may come from the graft donor.

The gene calls are TRBV6-1 and TRBJ2-7; D gene uncertain. The V and J ends lost 10 bases and 0 bases respectively, with 19 bases between them. Germline values: CDR1 MNHNS, CDR2 SASEGT. The CDR3 length is 15 residues. The DNA of the CDR3 is TGTGCCACTCGGCTCTTTCAGAAGAGCTCCTACGAGCAGTACTTC. Translated: CATRLFQKSSYEQYF.

V gene TRBV5-1 combines with J gene TRBJ2-3; D not resolved. The CDR3 runs 15 residues. V was shortened by 0 bases and J by 6 bases, with 14 bases between the two germline ends. Germline V gene data show CDR1 as SGHRS and CDR2 as YFSETQ. Written as DNA, the CDR3 is TGCGCCAGCAGCTTGGCCCTATCCCCTGGCGATACGCAGTATTTT. Its translation: CASSLALSPGDTQYF. The entire variable domain, with the rest obtained from reference TRBV5-1 and TRBJ2-3, is as follows: KAGVTQTPRYLIKTRGQQVTLSCSPISGHRSVSWYQQTPGQGLQFLFEYFSETQRNKGNFPGRFSGRQFSNSRSEMNVSTLELGDSALYLCASSLALSPGDTQYFGPGTRLTVL.

This clonotype was seen many times. This chain uses TRBV28 with TRBJ1-5, with D unclear. The V end lost 3 bases, the J end lost 7 bases, and 4 bases lay between the germline ends. This CDR3 is built from 11 residues. Germline-derived CDR1 and CDR2 are MDHEN and SYDVKM. This CDR3 is CASSFSQPQHF. DNA of the CDR3: TGTGCCAGCAGTTTCAGCCAGCCCCAGCATTTT.

This clonotype was recorded many times. The chain is built from TRBV6-5 and TRBJ2-3; no reliable D call. V lost 7 bases to trimming and J lost 1 base, with 24 bases between them. This CDR3 comprises 18 residues. Germline CDR1 MNHEY, CDR2 SVGAGI. As DNA, the CDR3 is TGTGCCAGCATTACTACAACTCAGACGATAGCCGGCACAGATACGCAGTATTTT. Its protein is CASITTTQTIAGTDTQYF.

V is TRBV11-2 and J is TRBJ2-7; D is undetermined. Per the germline V gene, CDR1 is SGHAT and CDR2 is FQNNGV. Between the trimmed V and J ends, which lost 2 bases and 6 bases, there was a span of 8 bases. This CDR3 comprises 12 residues. CDR3 region: CASSLIGPEQYF. Here the CDR3 DNA reads TGTGCCAGCAGCTTAATTGGGCCCGAGCAGTACTTC.

Here the CDR3 reads CASSFVVYEQYF. For the CDR3, the DNA is TGTGCCAGCAGTTTTGTGGTGTACGAGCAGTACTTC. V and J are TRBV12-3 or TRBV12-4 and TRBJ2-7; no definite D call. Trimming stripped 3 bases from V and 4 bases from J, with 7 bases between. The CDR3 has 12 amino acids.

In this sample, this clonotype turned up a few times. The chain links TRBV29-1 to TRBJ2-3; 7 bases are shared with TRBD1. The germline V gene encodes CDR1 SQVTM and CDR2 ANQGSEA. The CDR3 has 15 amino acids. V shed 7 bases, J shed 5 bases, and the junction held 15 bases outside the gene matches. The CDR3 reads CSAQGQISILDTQYF. The CDR3 DNA sequence: TGCAGCGCCCAGGGACAGATCAGTATTCTAGATACGCAGTATTTT.

The chain employs TRBV2 and TRBJ2-6; 12 nucleotides match TRBD2. The CDR3 consists of 19 residues. The V and J ends lost 7 bases and 0 bases, in that order; junction bases with no gene match: 10. Germline values: CDR1 SNHLY, CDR2 FYNNEI. The CDR3: CASTPRRLAGASGANVLTF. The CDR3 DNA reads as TGTGCCAGCACTCCAAGGAGACTAGCGGGGGCCTCTGGGGCCAACGTCCTGACTTTC.

The gene calls are TRBV7-6 and TRBJ2-1, with a weak D call TRBD2 (5 bases). Trimming took 1 base from V and 2 from J, leaving 6 bases between them. CDR1 and CDR2 (germline): SGHVS, FNYEAQ. The CDR3 runs 14 residues. This chain's CDR3 is CASSLDGTYNEQFF. The CDR3 DNA sequence: TGTGCCAGCAGCTTAGACGGGACCTACAATGAGCAGTTCTTC. The whole variable domain, remainder taken from reference TRBV7-6 and TRBJ2-1, is GAGVSQSPRYKVTKRGQDVALRCDPISGHVSLYWYRQALGQGPEFLTYFNYEAQQDKSGLPNDRFSAERPEGSISTLTIQRTEQRDSAMYRCASSLDGTYNEQFFGPGTRLTVL.

The genes are TRBV6-1 and TRBJ1-1; D perhaps matches TRBD1 (6 bases). The V and J ends lost 6 bases and 1 base respectively, with 12 bases between them. The CDR3 spans 14 residues. CDR1 and CDR2 from the germline V gene are MNHNS and SASEGT. In DNA, the CDR3 is TGTGCCAGCAGGCTCCTACAGGGGAACACTGAAGCTTTCTTT. Residues: CASRLLQGNTEAFF.

The chain recombines TRBV29-1 with TRBJ2-7; no reliable D call. Per the germline V gene, CDR1 is SQVTM and CDR2 is ANQGSEA. V gave up 2 bases and J gave up 6 bases, with 5 bases separating them. The CDR3 contains 10 residues. The CDR3 nucleotides read TGCAGCGTTGAATGGCCCGAGCAGTACTTC. It codes for CSVEWPEQYF.

This clonotype has just a few counts. The chain combines TRBV6-5 with TRBJ1-2; D call uncertain. Germline V gene data show CDR1 as MNHEY and CDR2 as SVGAGI. The V end lost 7 bases, the J end lost 0 bases, and 12 bases lay between the germline ends. This CDR3 is 14 amino acids long. The CDR3, as DNA: TGTGCCAGCATCTACGAACCGACTAACTATGGCTACACCTTC. Amino acid sequence: CASIYEPTNYGYTF.

J is TRBJ2-7 and V is TRBV3-1; tentatively, D is TRBD1 (6 bases). The germline V gene encodes CDR1 LGHDT and CDR2 YNNKEL (reference sequence). With 4 bases removed from V and 4 bases from J, the gap between germline ends came to 17 bases. This CDR3 spans 15 amino acids. Written as DNA, the CDR3 is TGTGCCAGCAGCCGAAACCGGGGACAAGAATACGAGCAGTACTTC. Its protein is CASSRNRGQEYEQYF.

The chain joins TRBV7-9 to TRBJ2-5, with a possible D match to TRBD2 (7 bases). The CDR3 is 16 amino acids. Germline V gene data show CDR1 as SEHNR and CDR2 as FQNEAQ (reference sequence). V dropped 2 bases and J dropped 4 bases, with 17 bases sitting between them. The CDR3 reads CASSLTGRGARETQYF. The DNA of the CDR3 is TGTGCCAGCAGCTTAACCGGCCGGGGGGCGCGAGAGACCCAGTACTTC. Variable domain in full (rest from reference TRBV7-9 and TRBJ2-5): DTGVSQNPRHKITKRGQNVTFRCDPISEHNRLYWYRQTLGQGPEFLTYFQNEAQLEKSRLLSDRFSAERPKGSFSTLEIQRTEQGDSAMYLCASSLTGRGARETQYFGPGTRLLVL.

V gene TRBV29-1 combines with J gene TRBJ2-5, with 8 bases aligning to TRBD2. This CDR3 spans 16 amino acids. Germline CDR1 and CDR2: SQVTM and ANQGSEA. V shed 3 bases and J 5 bases; nucleotides not matched to a gene: 14. Here the CDR3 reads CSVEATSGTKWETQYF. CDR3 bases: TGCAGCGTTGAGGCTACTAGCGGAACCAAATGGGAGACCCAGTACTTC. The full variable domain, its missing parts supplied by reference TRBV29-1 and TRBJ2-5, is SAVISQKPSRDICQRGTSLTIQCQVDSQVTMMFWYRQQPGQSLTLIATANQGSEATYESGFVIDKFPISRPNLTFSTLTVSNMSPEDSSIYLCSVEATSGTKWETQYFGPGTRLLVL.

The chain carries TRBV7-2 and TRBJ1-4; no firm D call. Per the germline V gene, CDR1 is SGHTA and CDR2 is FQGNSA. This CDR3 comprises 15 residues. V was cut by 2 bases and J by 8 bases, with 15 bases left in between. The CDR3 is CASSLSMVSLEKLFF. CDR3 sequence (DNA): TGTGCCAGCAGCTTAAGTATGGTCAGCCTCGAAAAACTGTTTTTT.

V usage is TRBV18 and J usage is TRBJ2-1, with TRBD1 matching over 8 bases. The V and J ends lost 6 bases and 5 bases, in that order; junction bases with no gene match: 15. The CDR3 is 17 residues long. The germline V gene has CDR1 KGHSH and CDR2 LQKENI. The CDR3 here is CASSKMGAQGDHNEQFF. As DNA, the CDR3 is TGTGCCAGCTCTAAAATGGGCGCACAGGGGGATCACAATGAGCAGTTCTTC.

The genes are TRBV2 and TRBJ2-7; TRBD1 agrees at 7 bases. The CDR3 runs 16 residues. J gave up 4 bases and V 5 bases, and 14 bases lay outside the gene matches. The V gene's germline CDR1 is SNHLY and CDR2 FYNNEI. Here the CDR3 reads CASSPKGQRRLYEQYF. The CDR3 bases are TGTGCCAGCAGTCCAAAGGGACAGCGAAGACTTTACGAGCAGTACTTC.

The chain couples TRBV9 to TRBJ1-1; D uncertain. The CDR3 contains 13 residues. From germline, CDR1 is SGDLS and CDR2 YYNGEE. The germline V and J ends were trimmed by 3 bases and 2 bases, with 8 bases remaining between them. The CDR3 region has the DNA TGTGCCAGCAGCGGTCTGGGTAACACTGAAGCTTTCTTT. Its translation: CASSGLGNTEAFF.

The V and J genes are TRBV7-9 and TRBJ2-6; D not certain. CDR3 length equals 13 residues. Trimming left V 6 bases short and J 2 bases short, with 5 bases between. Germline CDR1 SEHNR, CDR2 FQNEAQ (reference sequence). CDR3 coding DNA: TGTGCCAGCAGGGCTACTGGGGCCAACGTCCTGACTTTC. This translates into CASRATGANVLTF.

The rearrangement links TRBV12-3 or TRBV12-4 to TRBJ2-3; 8 nucleotides agree with TRBD2. This CDR3 has 15 amino acids. V gave up 7 bases and J gave up 2 bases; unmatched junction bases: 8. CDR3: CASKPSGGSTDTQYF. The DNA for the CDR3 is TGTGCCAGCAAACCAAGCGGGGGTTCCACAGATACGCAGTATTTT.

This clonotype has only a few counts. Germline is not matched at one junction end, which may reflect a read error. The rearrangement joins TRBV5-1 to TRBJ2-1; D perhaps matches TRBD2 (5 bases). Germline CDR1 and CDR2: SGHRS and YFSETQ. The length of the CDR3 is 12 residues. The DNA for the CDR3 is TGCGCCAGCAGCTTGGAGAGGGCTAGGCTGGTATTC. This sequence encodes CASSLERARLVF.

This clonotype was detected many times. The V and J genes are TRBV11-2 and TRBJ2-2; D is unclear. V was clipped by 4 bases and J by 5 bases, with 14 bases between them. This CDR3 comprises 15 residues. CDR1 and CDR2 (germline): SGHAT, FQNNGV. The DNA for the CDR3 is TGTGCCAGCAGCTCATTGGCAGGATGGACCGGGGAGCTGTTTTTT. It specifies CASSSLAGWTGELFF.

V is TRBV5-1 and J is TRBJ2-2; D is undetermined. CDR1 and CDR2 (germline): SGHRS, YFSETQ. The CDR3 runs to 14 residues. The V and J ends lost 7 bases and 0 bases respectively, with 10 bases between them. CDR3 sequence: CASGQETNTGELFF. DNA of the CDR3: TGCGCCAGCGGCCAGGAGACGAACACCGGGGAGCTGTTTTTT.

The V and J genes are TRBV4-3 and TRBJ2-1; D remains ambiguous. Trimming shortened V by 3 bases and J by 1 base, and 19 bases separated the two germline ends. The CDR3 has 18 amino acids. Germline values: CDR1 LGHNA, CDR2 YSLEER. CDR3 in amino acids: CASSHGSSRPESYNEQFF. The CDR3 DNA sequence: TGCGCCAGCAGCCATGGCTCAAGTAGACCAGAATCCTACAATGAGCAGTTCTTC.

This clonotype was seen only once. The V and J genes are TRBV7-3 and TRBJ2-1; D is possibly TRBD1 (5 bases). This CDR3 comprises 15 residues. V was pared by 1 base and J by 8 bases, with 15 bases between. Germline V gene sequence: CDR1 SGHTA, CDR2 FQGTGA. DNA for the CDR3: TGTGCCAGCAGCTTAAGTGCCGGGCTCAGGGATGAGCAGTTCTTC. This translates into CASSLSAGLRDEQFF.

This clonotype was found a few times. The chain joins TRBV5-1 to TRBJ1-1; unclear D gene. There are 14 residues in the CDR3. Germline V CDR1 and CDR2: SGHRS, YFSETQ. The germline V and J ends were trimmed by 4 bases and 0 bases, with 10 bases remaining between them. The chain's CDR3 is CASSNDLMNTEAFF. CDR3 nucleotide sequence: TGCGCCAGCAGCAACGACCTCATGAACACTGAAGCTTTCTTT.

This clonotype has more than one count but fewer than ten. V and J are TRBV27 and TRBJ1-6; D unclear. Germline assignment: CDR1 MNHEY and CDR2 SMNVEV (reference sequence). This CDR3 is built from 16 residues. Deletions cut 6 bases from V and 7 bases from J, with 19 bases between. CDR3 amino acids: CASSLVRGKWNSPLHF. The CDR3 DNA is TGTGCCAGCAGCCTAGTTAGAGGGAAATGGAATTCACCCCTCCACTTT.

This clonotype was seen repeatedly, ten times or more. This chain connects TRBV30 to TRBJ1-5, with no clear D. The length of the CDR3 is 12 residues. Germline CDR1 is GTSNPN and CDR2 is SVGIG (reference sequence). The germline V and J ends were trimmed by 2 bases and 7 bases, with 9 bases remaining between them. CDR3 DNA: TGTGCCTGGAGTAGGGAGGAACAGCCCCAGCATTTT. This encodes CAWSREEQPQHF.

In its sample, this clonotype was seen a few times. The gene calls are TRBV6-5 and TRBJ1-5, with unresolved D. Germline lookup yields CDR1 MNHEY and CDR2 SVGAGI. Trimming removed 2 bases at V and 7 bases at J, with 9 bases between. The length of the CDR3 is 13 residues. The CDR3 DNA reads TGTGCCAGCAGTTACACCGGCGGGCAGCCCCAGCATTTT. The encoded protein is CASSYTGGQPQHF.